The entry below describes one T cell receptor beta chain. V gave up 5 bases and J gave up 7 bases; unmatched junction bases: 4. The CDR3 contains 13 residues. The data derive from a study of blood T cell repertoires in COVID-19. Data came from immunoSEQ multiplex PCR; TCRdb stores just in-frame clones and leaves some out. The sample yields 230,000 or so clones, roughly nine tenths seen once. Source material: peripheral blood. V is TRBV12-3 or TRBV12-4 and J is TRBJ2-2; 7 nucleotides align to TRBD1. The receptor was derived from a woman aged 40 to 50 who had recovered from COVID-19. The CDR3 here is CASSGTAVGELFF. Here the CDR3 DNA reads TGTGCCAGCAGTGGGACAGCGGTCGGGGAGCTGTTTTTT.